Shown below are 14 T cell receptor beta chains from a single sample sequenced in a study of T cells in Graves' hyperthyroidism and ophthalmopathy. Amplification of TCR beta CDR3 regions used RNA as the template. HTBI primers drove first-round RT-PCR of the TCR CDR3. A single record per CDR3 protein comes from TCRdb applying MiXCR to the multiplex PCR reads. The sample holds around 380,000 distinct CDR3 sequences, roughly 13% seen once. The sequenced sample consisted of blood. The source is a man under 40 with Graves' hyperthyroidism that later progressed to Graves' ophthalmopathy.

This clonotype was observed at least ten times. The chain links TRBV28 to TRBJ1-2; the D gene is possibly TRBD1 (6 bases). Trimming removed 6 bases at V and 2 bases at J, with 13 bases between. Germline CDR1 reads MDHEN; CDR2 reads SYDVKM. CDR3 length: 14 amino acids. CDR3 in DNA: TGTGCCAGCAGCACCACAGGGCCCAACTATGGCTACACCTTC. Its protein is CASSTTGPNYGYTF.

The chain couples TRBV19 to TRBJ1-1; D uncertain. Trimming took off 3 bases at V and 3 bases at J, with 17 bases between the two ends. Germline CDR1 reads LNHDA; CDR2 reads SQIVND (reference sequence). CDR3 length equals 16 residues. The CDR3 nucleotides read TGTGCCAGTAGTATTGCCGCCAGTTTTATGTACACTGAAGCTTTCTTT. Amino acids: CASSIAASFMYTEAFF.

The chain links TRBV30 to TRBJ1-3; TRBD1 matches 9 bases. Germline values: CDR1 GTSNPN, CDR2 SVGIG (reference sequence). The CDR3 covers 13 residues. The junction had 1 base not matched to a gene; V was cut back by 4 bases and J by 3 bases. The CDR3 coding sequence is TGTGCCTGGAACAGGGGGCTTGGAAACACCATATATTTT. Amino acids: CAWNRGLGNTIYF.

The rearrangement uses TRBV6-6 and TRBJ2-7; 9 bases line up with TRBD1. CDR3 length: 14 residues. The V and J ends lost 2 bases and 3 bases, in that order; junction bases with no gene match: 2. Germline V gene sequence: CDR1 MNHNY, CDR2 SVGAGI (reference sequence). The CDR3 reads CASSYPTGGYEQYF. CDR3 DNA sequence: TGTGCCAGCAGTTACCCGACAGGGGGCTACGAGCAGTACTTC.

The CDR3 sequence: CASSPWLGETQYF. The CDR3 bases are TGCGCCAGCAGTCCCTGGTTGGGGGAGACCCAGTACTTC. The genes are TRBV10-1 and TRBJ2-5, with D uncertain. The CDR3 consists of 13 residues. V lost 5 bases and J lost 5, with 12 bases in between. Per germline, CDR1 WNHNN and CDR2 SYGVQD (reference sequence).

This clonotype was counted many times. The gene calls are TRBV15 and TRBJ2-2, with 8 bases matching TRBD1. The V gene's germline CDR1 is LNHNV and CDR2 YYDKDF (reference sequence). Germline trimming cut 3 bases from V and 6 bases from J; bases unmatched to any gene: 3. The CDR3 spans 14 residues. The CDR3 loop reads CATSRDRAPGELFF. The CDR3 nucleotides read TGTGCCACCAGCAGGGACAGGGCCCCCGGGGAGCTGTTTTTT.

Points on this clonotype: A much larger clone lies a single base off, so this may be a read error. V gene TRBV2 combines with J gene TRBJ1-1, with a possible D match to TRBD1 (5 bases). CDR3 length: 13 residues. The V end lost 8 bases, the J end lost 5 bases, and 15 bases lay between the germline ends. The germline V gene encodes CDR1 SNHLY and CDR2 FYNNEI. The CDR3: CASRNGAGTEAFF. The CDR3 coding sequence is TGTGCCAGCCGTAACGGGGCGGGGACTGAAGCTTTCTTT.

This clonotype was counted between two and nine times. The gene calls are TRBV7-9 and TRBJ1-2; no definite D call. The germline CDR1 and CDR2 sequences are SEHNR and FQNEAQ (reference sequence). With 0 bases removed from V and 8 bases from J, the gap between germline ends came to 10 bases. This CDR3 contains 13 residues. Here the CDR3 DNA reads TGTGCCAGCAGCTTAGCGACTACTCGGGGCTACACCTTC. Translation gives CASSLATTRGYTF.

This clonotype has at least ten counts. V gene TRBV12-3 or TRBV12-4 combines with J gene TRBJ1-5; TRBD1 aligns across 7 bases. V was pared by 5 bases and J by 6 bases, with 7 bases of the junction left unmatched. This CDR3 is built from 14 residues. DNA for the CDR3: TGTGCCAGCAGTGAATCAGGGGGTAGTCAGCCCCAGCATTTT. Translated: CASSESGGSQPQHF.

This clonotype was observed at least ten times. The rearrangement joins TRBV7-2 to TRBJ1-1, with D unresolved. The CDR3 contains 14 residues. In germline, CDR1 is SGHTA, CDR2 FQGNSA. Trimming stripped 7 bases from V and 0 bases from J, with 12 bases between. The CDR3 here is CASTLTNMNTEAFF. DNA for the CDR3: TGTGCCAGCACCCTGACAAACATGAACACTGAAGCTTTCTTT.

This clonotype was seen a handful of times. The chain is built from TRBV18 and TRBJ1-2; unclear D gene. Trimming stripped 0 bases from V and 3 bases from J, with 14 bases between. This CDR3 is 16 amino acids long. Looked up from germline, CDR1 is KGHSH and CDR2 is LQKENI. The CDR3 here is CASSPPLPKYDYGYTF. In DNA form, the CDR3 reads TGTGCCAGCTCACCACCACTACCGAAGTACGACTATGGCTACACCTTC.

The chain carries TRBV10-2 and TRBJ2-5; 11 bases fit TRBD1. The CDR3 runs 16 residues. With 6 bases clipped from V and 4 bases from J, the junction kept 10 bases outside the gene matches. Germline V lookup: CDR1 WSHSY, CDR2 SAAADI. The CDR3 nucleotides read TGCGCCAGCAGCCCCGGGACAGGGGGACTGCGAGAGACCCAGTACTTC. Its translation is CASSPGTGGLRETQYF.

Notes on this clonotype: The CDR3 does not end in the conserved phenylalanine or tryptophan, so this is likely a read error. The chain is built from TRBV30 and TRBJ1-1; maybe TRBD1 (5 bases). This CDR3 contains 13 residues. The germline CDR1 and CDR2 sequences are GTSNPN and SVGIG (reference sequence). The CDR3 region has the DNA TGTGCCTCGAGTGTATGGCAGGGACGTGAAGCTTTCTCT. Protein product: CASSVWQGREAFS.

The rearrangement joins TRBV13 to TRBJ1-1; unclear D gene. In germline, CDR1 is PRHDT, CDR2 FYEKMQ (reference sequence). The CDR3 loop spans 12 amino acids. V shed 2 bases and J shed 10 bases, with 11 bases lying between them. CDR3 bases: TGTGCCAGCAGCTTACGGTCAGGAGGAGCTTTCTTT. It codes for CASSLRSGGAFF.